Listed here is a single TCR beta chain. Antigen unknown. This record belongs to a study of T cell responses to AZD1222 COVID-19 vaccine. Study results and limitations: Donors were mostly white British, more females; clonal diversity possibly underestimated. Seropositive at baseline were only 5 to 7 AZD1222 recipients. Reports indicate that nearly half of spike-specific TCRs are directed at unmutated variant regions.

Sequencing was performed with immunoSEQ multiplex PCR; in TCRdb, only in-frame clones are kept and a portion is missing. Here the sample spans tens of thousands of clones, 75% to 90% being singletons. The V and J ends lost 7 bases and 1 base, in that order; junction bases with no gene match: 14. Germline CDR1 and CDR2: SQVTM and ANQGSEA. This CDR3 region has 16 residues. The sequences come from peripheral blood, collected on day 0 of AZD1222 vaccination. This sequence was found in an adult in good health. The chain is built from TRBV29-1 and TRBJ2-3; 7 nucleotides line up with TRBD2. The CDR3 here is CSASGLSRRGTDTQYF. The DNA of the CDR3 is TGCAGCGCCTCGGGACTATCTAGGAGAGGCACAGATACGCAGTATTTT.